The rows below give T cell receptor beta chains drawn from one sample of a study of shared clonotypes between healthy human individuals. TCRdb's copy holds only in-frame clones and misses some; the assay was immunoSEQ multiplex PCR. The profile shows around 1 million clones, about 80% of them singletons. The sample consisted of memory CD4+ T cells sorted from blood. These receptors were obtained from a man aged 18-30 years in good health. Both conserved end residues are part of each CDR3.

J gene | V gene | CDR3 protein
TRBJ2-7 | TRBV6-5 | CASRRADEQYF
TRBJ1-5 | TRBV7-2 | CASSLGRQGQPQHF
TRBJ2-1 | TRBV5-6 | CASSPVGLTDNQQFF
TRBJ2-7 | TRBV6-1 | CASLTSGSYEQYF
TRBJ2-6 | TRBV6-1 | CASNPDSSGANVLTF
TRBJ1-1 | TRBV10-3 | CAISEAGTQAFF
TRBJ1-1 | TRBV29-1 | CSVFPRVANTEAFF
TRBJ2-7 | TRBV28 | CASSQASGTGWSEQYF
TRBJ2-5 | TRBV4-2 | CASSHGLAGGRVKETQYF
TRBJ2-1 | TRBV5-6 | CASSVDREQFF
TRBJ1-1 | TRBV5-4 | CASSTGLSNTEAFF
TRBJ2-2 | TRBV15 | CATRSQITGELFF
TRBJ1-1 | TRBV5-1 | CASSSTVGTEAFF
TRBJ2-7 | TRBV2 | CASSNSGTGPYEQYF
TRBJ2-7 | TRBV6-6 | CASRSPVGVEQYF
TRBJ1-2 | TRBV6-1 | CASSEAQTNYGYTF
TRBJ2-5 | TRBV19 | CASSRQGREETQYF
TRBJ1-1 | TRBV7-9 | CASSSIKNTEAFF
TRBJ2-7 | TRBV5-6 | CASSLRSGVVYEQYF
TRBJ2-1 | TRBV6-1 | CASSEARDRGRGNEQFF
TRBJ1-1 | TRBV4-3 | CASSPTGTGNTEAFF
TRBJ1-1 | TRBV10-3 | CAISGTADEAFF
TRBJ2-2 | TRBV5-1 | CASSLPQPTGELFF
TRBJ2-3 | TRBV2 | CASNILGASGGSKQYF
TRBJ1-4 | TRBV25-1 | CASSESGTGDEKLFF
TRBJ2-1 | TRBV5-1 | CASSLSAGGPLNEQFF
TRBJ1-2 | TRBV19 | CASRTGSYGYTF
TRBJ2-3 | TRBV7-2 | CASSFSTTQYF
TRBJ2-2 | TRBV19 | CASRVGGTGELFF
TRBJ2-7 | TRBV5-1 | CASSNTDRGLAYEQYF
TRBJ1-5 | TRBV6-6 | CASSYSQGAGQPQHF
TRBJ1-5 | TRBV10-3 | CAIKESRGQGPQHF
TRBJ1-6 | TRBV28 | CASSLRHDNSPLHF
TRBJ2-1 | TRBV4-1 | CASSQEGWTTLAVEQFF
TRBJ2-2 | TRBV6-6 | CASSPDPTVNTGELFF
TRBJ2-5 | TRBV4-1 | CASSQDWRQGNQETQYF
TRBJ1-5 | TRBV4-1 | CASSRSGLNQPQHF
TRBJ2-1 | TRBV6-1 | CASRRPGGSNEQFF
TRBJ1-6 | TRBV6-1 | CASSVGQNNSPLHF
TRBJ2-6 | TRBV27 | CASTRAGANVLTF
TRBJ1-2 | TRBV11-2 | CASSPFGSGRANWGYTF
TRBJ1-1 | TRBV29-1 | CSVGATEAFF
TRBJ2-7 | TRBV6-1 | CASSDSAGGTYEQYF